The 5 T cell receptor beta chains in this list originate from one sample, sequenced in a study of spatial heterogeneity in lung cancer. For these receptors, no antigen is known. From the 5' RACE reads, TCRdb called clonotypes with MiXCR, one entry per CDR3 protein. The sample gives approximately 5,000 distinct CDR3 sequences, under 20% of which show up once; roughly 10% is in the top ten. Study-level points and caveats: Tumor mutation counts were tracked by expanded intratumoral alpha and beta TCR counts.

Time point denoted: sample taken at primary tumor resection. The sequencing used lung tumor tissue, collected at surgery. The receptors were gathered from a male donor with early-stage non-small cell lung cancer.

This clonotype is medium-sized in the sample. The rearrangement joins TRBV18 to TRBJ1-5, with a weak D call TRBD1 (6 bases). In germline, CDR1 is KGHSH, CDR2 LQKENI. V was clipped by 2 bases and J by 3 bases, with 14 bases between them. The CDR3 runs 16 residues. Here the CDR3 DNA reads TGTGCCAGCTCACCATGGCAGGGGAAGGTCAATCAGCCCCAGCATTTT. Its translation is CASSPWQGKVNQPQHF.

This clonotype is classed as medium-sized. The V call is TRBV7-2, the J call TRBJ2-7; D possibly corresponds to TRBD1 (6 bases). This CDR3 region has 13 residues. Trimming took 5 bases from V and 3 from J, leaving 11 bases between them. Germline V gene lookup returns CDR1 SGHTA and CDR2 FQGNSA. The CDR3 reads CASSVDRNYEQYF. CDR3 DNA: TGTGCCAGCAGCGTAGACAGGAACTACGAGCAGTACTTC.

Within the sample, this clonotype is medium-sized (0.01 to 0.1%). CDR3 nucleotide sequence: TGTGCCAGCAGCTCCCGCGGACTAGCGGGAGGTGGCAATGAGCAGTTCTTC. Translating gives CASSSRGLAGGGNEQFF. This chain uses TRBV11-2 with TRBJ2-1; 14 bases match TRBD2. The CDR3 consists of 17 residues. The trim removed 4 bases at V and 6 bases at J, leaving 8 bases unmatched. Germline CDR1 SGHAT, CDR2 FQNNGV.

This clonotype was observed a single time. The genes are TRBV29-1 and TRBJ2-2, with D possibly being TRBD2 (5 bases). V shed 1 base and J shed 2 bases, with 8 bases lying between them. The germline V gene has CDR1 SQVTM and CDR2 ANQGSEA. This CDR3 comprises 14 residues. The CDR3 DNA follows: TGCAGCGTTGAAGCTAGCAGAAACACCGGGGAGCTGTTTTTT. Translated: CSVEASRNTGELFF.

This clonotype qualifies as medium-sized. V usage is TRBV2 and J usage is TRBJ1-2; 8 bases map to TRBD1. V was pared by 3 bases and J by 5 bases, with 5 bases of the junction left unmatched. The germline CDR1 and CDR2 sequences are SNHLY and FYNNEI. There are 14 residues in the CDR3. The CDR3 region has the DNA TGTGCCAGCAGTGAGCAGGGGGCGGCATATGGCTACACCTTC. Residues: CASSEQGAAYGYTF.